What follows are 7 T cell receptor beta chains derived from one specimen sequenced in a study of blood T cell repertoires in COVID-19. Clones were sequenced by immunoSEQ multiplex PCR, and TCRdb holds only the in-frame ones, with some missing. This sample yields 130,000 or so clones, of which more than 70% are seen a single time; 7.9% belongs to the top ten. Sequencing was done on a sample of peripheral blood. The receptors come from a human donor in a cohort sampled during active COVID-19.

This clone came up a few times. The rearrangement joins TRBV6-1 to TRBJ1-4; D is unresolved. Trimming removed 3 bases at V and 8 bases at J, with 16 bases between. Looked up from germline, CDR1 is MNHNS and CDR2 is SASEGT. The length of the CDR3 is 15 residues. In DNA, the CDR3 is TGTGCCAGCAGTGAGGTCTCTCAGCGGCGAGAAAAACTGTTTTTT. Residues: CASSEVSQRREKLFF.

V gene TRBV10-3 combines with J gene TRBJ1-1; perhaps TRBD1 as D (5 bases). The germline V gene has CDR1 ENHRY and CDR2 SYGVKD. V lost 8 bases and J lost 4, with 8 bases in between. The CDR3 has 11 amino acids. The CDR3 sequence: CAIWGGTEAFF. The CDR3 nucleotides read TGTGCCATCTGGGGGGGCACTGAAGCTTTCTTT.

Only one count was recorded for this clone. This chain links TRBV5-5 with TRBJ2-7; 7 bases agree with TRBD1. Germline CDR1 SGHKS, CDR2 YYEKEE (reference sequence). The CDR3 covers 15 residues. V was pared by 4 bases and J by 1 base, with 8 bases of the junction left unmatched. CDR3 DNA sequence: TGTGCCAGCAGCGGTGGGACAGTGAGTTCCTACGAGCAGTACTTC. Amino acids: CASSGGTVSSYEQYF.

This chain connects TRBV6-5 to TRBJ1-1, with TRBD1 matching over 11 bases. The V segment lost 6 bases and the J segment 3 bases; nucleotides outside the gene matches: 0. The CDR3 spans 13 residues. CDR1 and CDR2 (germline): MNHEY, SVGAGI. The CDR3 nucleotides are TGTGCCAGCAGGGACAGGGGGCACACTGAAGCTTTCTTT. This encodes CASRDRGHTEAFF.

The rearrangement uses TRBV7-9 and TRBJ2-1; the match to TRBD2 covers 10 bases. J gave up 0 bases and V 5 bases, and 1 base lay outside the gene matches. Germline V CDR1 and CDR2: SEHNR, FQNEAQ (reference sequence). This CDR3 is built from 15 residues. The CDR3 loop is CASSASGSSYNEQFF. In nucleotides, the CDR3 is TGTGCCAGCAGCGCTAGCGGGAGCTCCTACAATGAGCAGTTCTTC.

This clone was detected once. The CDR3: CASSQPQRLAVNTGELFF. The CDR3 DNA is TGTGCCAGCAGCCAACCCCAGAGACTAGCGGTAAACACCGGGGAGCTGTTTTTT. The chain is built from TRBV3-1 (or the pseudogene TRBV3-2) and TRBJ2-2, with 9 bases lining up with TRBD2. From germline, CDR1 is LGHDT and CDR2 YNNKEL (reference sequence). The CDR3 consists of 18 residues. V lost 2 bases to trimming and J lost 2 bases; unmatched junction nucleotides: 9.

This rearrangement joins TRBV6-6 to TRBJ1-1; TRBD1 is a possible D gene (5 bases). This CDR3 region has 13 residues. V shed 1 base and J shed 5 bases, with 8 bases lying between them. Per the germline V gene, CDR1 is MNHNY and CDR2 is SVGAGI (reference sequence). The CDR3 here is CASSYFGGTEAFF. CDR3 DNA sequence: TGTGCCAGCAGTTACTTCGGGGGTACTGAAGCTTTCTTT.